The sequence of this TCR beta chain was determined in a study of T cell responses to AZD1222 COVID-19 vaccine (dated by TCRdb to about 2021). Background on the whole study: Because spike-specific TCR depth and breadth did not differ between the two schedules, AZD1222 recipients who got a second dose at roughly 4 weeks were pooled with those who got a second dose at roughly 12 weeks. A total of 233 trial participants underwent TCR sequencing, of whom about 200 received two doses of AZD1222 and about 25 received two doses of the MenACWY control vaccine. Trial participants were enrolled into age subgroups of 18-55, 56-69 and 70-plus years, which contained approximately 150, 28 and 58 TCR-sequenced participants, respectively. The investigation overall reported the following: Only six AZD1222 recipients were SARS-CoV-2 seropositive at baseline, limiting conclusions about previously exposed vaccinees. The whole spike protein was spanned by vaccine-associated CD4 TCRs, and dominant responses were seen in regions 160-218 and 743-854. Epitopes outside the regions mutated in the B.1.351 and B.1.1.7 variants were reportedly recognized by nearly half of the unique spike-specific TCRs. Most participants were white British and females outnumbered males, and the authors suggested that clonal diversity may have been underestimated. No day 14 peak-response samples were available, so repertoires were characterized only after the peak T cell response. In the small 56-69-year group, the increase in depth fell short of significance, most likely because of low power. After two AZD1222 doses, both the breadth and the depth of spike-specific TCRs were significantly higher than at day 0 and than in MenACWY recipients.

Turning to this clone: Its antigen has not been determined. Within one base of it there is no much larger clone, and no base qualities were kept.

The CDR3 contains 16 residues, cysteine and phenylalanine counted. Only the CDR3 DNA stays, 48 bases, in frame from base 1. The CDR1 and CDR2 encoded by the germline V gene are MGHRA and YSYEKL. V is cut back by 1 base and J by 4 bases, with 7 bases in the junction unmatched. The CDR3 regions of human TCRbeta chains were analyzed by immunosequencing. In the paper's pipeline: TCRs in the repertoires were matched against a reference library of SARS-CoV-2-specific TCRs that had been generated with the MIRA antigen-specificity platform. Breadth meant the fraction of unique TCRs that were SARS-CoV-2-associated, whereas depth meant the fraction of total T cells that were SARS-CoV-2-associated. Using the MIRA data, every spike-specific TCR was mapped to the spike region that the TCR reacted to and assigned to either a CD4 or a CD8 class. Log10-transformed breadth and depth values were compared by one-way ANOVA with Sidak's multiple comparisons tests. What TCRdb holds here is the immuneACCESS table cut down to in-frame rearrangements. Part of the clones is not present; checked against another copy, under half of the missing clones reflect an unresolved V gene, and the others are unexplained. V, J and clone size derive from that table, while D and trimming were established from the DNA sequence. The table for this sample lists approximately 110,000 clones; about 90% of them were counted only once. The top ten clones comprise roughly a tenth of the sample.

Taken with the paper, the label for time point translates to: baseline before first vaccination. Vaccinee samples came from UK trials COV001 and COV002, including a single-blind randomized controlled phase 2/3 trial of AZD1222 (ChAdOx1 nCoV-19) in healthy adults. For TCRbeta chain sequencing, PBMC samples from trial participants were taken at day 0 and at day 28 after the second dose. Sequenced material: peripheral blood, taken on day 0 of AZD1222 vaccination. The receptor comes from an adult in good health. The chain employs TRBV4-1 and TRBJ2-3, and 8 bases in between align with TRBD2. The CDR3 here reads CASSQGRGGSPDTQYF. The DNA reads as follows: TGCGCCAGCAGCCAAGGTCGGGGGGGGTCCCCAGATACGCAGTATTTT.